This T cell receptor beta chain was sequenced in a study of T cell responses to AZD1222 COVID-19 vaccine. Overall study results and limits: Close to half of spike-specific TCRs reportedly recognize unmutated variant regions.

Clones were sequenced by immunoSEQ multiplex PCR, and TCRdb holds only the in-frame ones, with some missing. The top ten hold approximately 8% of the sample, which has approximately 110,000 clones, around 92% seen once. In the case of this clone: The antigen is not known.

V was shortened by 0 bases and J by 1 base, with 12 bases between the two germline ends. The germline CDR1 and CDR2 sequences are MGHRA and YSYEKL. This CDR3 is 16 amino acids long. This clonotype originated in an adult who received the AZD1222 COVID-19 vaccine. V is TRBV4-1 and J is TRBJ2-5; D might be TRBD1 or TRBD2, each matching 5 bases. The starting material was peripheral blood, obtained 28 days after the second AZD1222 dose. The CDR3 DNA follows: TGCGCCAGCAGCCAAGATGGGGGTTACGGCCAAGAGACCCAGTACTTC. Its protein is CASSQDGGYGQETQYF.